This is a list of T cell receptor beta chains from one sample in a study of blood T cell repertoires in COVID-19. Sequenced by immunoSEQ multiplex PCR; TCRdb stores in-frame clones only, minus some. Among more than 350,000 clones listed, 80% to 90% were seen once. The sequenced material came from peripheral blood. The receptors derive from a woman aged 25 to 45 with COVID-19, enrolled during active disease. CDR3s include the opening cysteine and the closing phenylalanine or tryptophan. A D gene is named only where the DNA matches it firmly. Size is stated for part of the rows, as once, few or many counts, or as a class when the clone is expanded.

>TRBJ2-1|.|TRBD2|17|TRBV19
TGTGCCAGTAGTCCTAGACTAGCGGGGCGCTCCTACAATGAGCAGTTCTTC
CASSPRLAGRSYNEQFF
>TRBJ2-1|.|.|13|TRBV11-2
TGTGCCAGCAGCTTTTTATCCTACAATGAGCAGTTCTTC
CASSFLSYNEQFF
>TRBJ1-1|.|.|15|TRBV3-1/TRBV3-2
TGTGCCAGCAGCCAAGTGGGGGGGCGGGACACTGAAGCTTTCTTT
CASSQVGGRDTEAFF
>TRBJ1-2|.|TRBD1|15|TRBV27
TGTGCCAGCAGAGACAGGGGGGCCGCTAACTATGGCTACACCTTC
CASRDRGAANYGYTF
>TRBJ1-6|.|TRBD1|19|TRBV9
TGTGCCAGCAGCGGCCGGGACAGGGCAGGAGTTGGCTATAATTCACCCCTCCACTTT
CASSGRDRAGVGYNSPLHF
>TRBJ1-1|.|.|17|TRBV4-1
TGCGCCAGCAGCCAAGACCCAGCCCCTGACATGAACACTGAAGCTTTCTTT
CASSQDPAPDMNTEAFF
>TRBJ1-4|.|.|16|TRBV7-2
TGTGCCAGCAGCTTAGGGGCAGGTCTTACTAATGAAAAACTGTTTTTT
CASSLGAGLTNEKLFF
>TRBJ1-6|.|.|13|TRBV6-1
TGTGCCAGCAGTGACAGAGGCTCTTCACCCCTCCACTTT
CASSDRGSSPLHF
>TRBJ1-6|.|.|21|TRBV4-3
TGCGCCAGCAGCCAAGCTCCGGGGAGGGAGGGCTACGGCTCCTATAATTCACCCCTCCACTTT
CASSQAPGREGYGSYNSPLHF
>TRBJ2-1|once|.|14|TRBV19
TGTGCCAGTAGGGTGACTCAGGGGGGCAATGAGCAGTTCTTC
CASRVTQGGNEQFF
>TRBJ1-2|once|TRBD1|13|TRBV7-2
TGTGCCAGCAGCTTTCAGGGGGCGGGAGGCTACACCTTC
CASSFQGAGGYTF
>TRBJ1-3|.|.|15|TRBV6-1
TGTGCCAGCAGTGAACTAGGAGGGGCTGGAAACACCATATATTTT
CASSELGGAGNTIYF
>TRBJ2-7|.|.|15|TRBV7-2
TGTGCCAGCAGCTTACTAGAGGGCCCCTCCTACGAGCAGTACTTC
CASSLLEGPSYEQYF
>TRBJ1-4|.|.|15|TRBV11-2
TGTGCCAGCAGCCACCGGTCTGAGACAAATGGTGCACTGTTTTTT
CASSHRSETNGALFF
>TRBJ1-3|.|.|15|TRBV13
TGTGCCAGCAGCAGAGGACATGGCTCTGGAAACACCATATATTTT
CASSRGHGSGNTIYF
>TRBJ1-1|.|.|15|TRBV27
TGTGCCAGCAGTTTATTTTTGGGGGGATCCACTGAAGCTTTCTTT
CASSLFLGGSTEAFF
>TRBJ2-1|.|.|13|TRBV6-2/TRBV6-3
TGTGCCAGCAGTGACGTGAGAGGTTGGGAGCAGTTCTTC
CASSDVRGWEQFF
>TRBJ1-1|.|.|14|TRBV29-1
TGCAGCGTTGAGGGGGACCCCAGGTCCGGGGGAGCTTTCTTT
CSVEGDPRSGGAFF
>TRBJ1-6|.|TRBD1|16|TRBV27
TGTGCCAGCAGTTTTCTCGGGGGACAGGGGAATTCACCCCTCCACTTT
CASSFLGGQGNSPLHF
>TRBJ2-5|.|.|13|TRBV14
TGTGCCAGCAGCGGGGACTTACAAGAGACCCAGTACTTC
CASSGDLQETQYF
>TRBJ2-3|.|.|13|TRBV7-2
TGTGCCAGCAGCTTATCCGGGGGAGATACGCAGTATTTT
CASSLSGGDTQYF
>TRBJ2-3|.|TRBD2|16|TRBV20-1
TGCAGTGCTAGTCGGACTGCGGGAGGGCGCACAGATACGCAGTATTTT
CSASRTAGGRTDTQYF
>TRBJ1-1|.|TRBD1|16|TRBV5-1
TGCGCCAGCACCTGGGGCGGACAGGAGGGGAACACTGAAGCTTTCTTT
CASTWGGQEGNTEAFF
>TRBJ2-5|.|.|17|TRBV11-2
TGTGCCAGCAGCACAATTAGGGGGAGGGACGTTAAAGAGACCCAGTACTTC
CASSTIRGRDVKETQYF
>TRBJ1-2|.|.|17|TRBV4-1
TGCGCCAGCAGCTTCAGATTGGGCGCCGGTCCGGAGGATGGCTACACCTTC
CASSFRLGAGPEDGYTF
>TRBJ2-3|.|.|19|TRBV7-2
TGTGCCAGCAGCCCCCCACAATTCAATGACCGCCGTTACGGGGTTACGCAGTATTTT
CASSPPQFNDRRYGVTQYF
>TRBJ2-2|.|TRBD1|16|TRBV7-9
TGTGCCAGCAGCCTCCGGGGGACAGGGGGAACCGGGGAGCTGTTTTTT
CASSLRGTGGTGELFF
>TRBJ1-2|.|.|17|TRBV11-3
TGTGCCAGCAGCTTACCTCCTGGTGGGGGCCGGGCGGATGGCTACACCTTC
CASSLPPGGGRADGYTF